A single sample is the source of the 22 T cell receptor beta chains below, sequenced in a study of cytomegalovirus exposure and HLA in healthy donors. Researchers ran the PCR with 60 Vbeta and 13 Jbeta primers. The method was immunoSEQ multiplex PCR; TCRdb's version includes in-frame clones alone and lacks a portion of them. The data hold 150,000 to 200,000 clones, with around 77% observed a single time. Sequencing input: PBMCs. These receptor sequences come from a man aged 30-40 years in good health and CMV-seronegative.

The rearrangement joins TRBV28 to TRBJ2-5; D perhaps matches TRBD1 (6 bases). The V gene's germline CDR1 is MDHEN and CDR2 SYDVKM. V lost 3 bases to trimming and J lost 2 bases, with 25 bases between them. The CDR3 has 19 amino acids. DNA of the CDR3: TGTGCCAGCAGTTTTATTCCAAGGTTGCGACCTAGGGGGCAAGAGACCCAGTACTTC. It codes for CASSFIPRLRPRGQETQYF.

The chain is built from TRBV11-2 and TRBJ2-7; 10 bases fit TRBD1. The CDR3 spans 13 residues. The germline V gene has CDR1 SGHAT and CDR2 FQNNGV. CDR3 protein: CASSFNPGQGFWV. For the CDR3, the DNA is TGTGCCAGCAGCTTCAACCCGGGACAGGGGTTTTGGGTC.

The chain carries TRBV6-1 and TRBJ2-4; D unclear. The CDR3 is 13 amino acids. V gave up 5 bases and J gave up 0 bases, with 5 bases separating them. CDR1 MNHNS and CDR2 SASEGT come from the germline V gene. The CDR3 bases are TGTGCCAGCAGTATACTAGCCAAAAACATTCAGTACTTC. This translates into CASSILAKNIQYF.

The genes are TRBV7-9 and TRBJ2-3, with TRBD2 matching over 9 bases. Per the germline V gene, CDR1 is SEHNR and CDR2 is FQNEAQ (reference sequence). The junction had 4 bases not matched to a gene; V was cut back by 2 bases and J by 1 base. The CDR3 spans 16 residues. This CDR3 reads CASSLPTSGGTDTQYF. For the CDR3, the DNA is TGTGCCAGCAGCTTACCGACTAGCGGAGGCACAGATACGCAGTATTTT.

This clone was found a few times. The chain couples TRBV5-4 to TRBJ2-7, with TRBD1 matching 7 bases. Germline CDR1 is SGHNT and CDR2 is YYREEE (reference sequence). The ends lost 2 bases at V and 3 bases at J; junction bases unmatched: 2. The CDR3 is 13 amino acids. The CDR3 DNA follows: TGTGCCAGCAGCTTACGGGACAGCTACGAGCAGTACTTC. This codes for CASSLRDSYEQYF.

This chain connects TRBV2 to TRBJ2-7, with 8 nucleotides matching TRBD2. This CDR3 comprises 14 residues. Germline values: CDR1 SNHLY, CDR2 FYNNEI. Trimming took 7 bases from V and 3 from J; bases not matched to a gene: 8. The CDR3 region has the DNA TGTGCCAGCAACGGAGGTAGCGGGATCTACGAGCAGTACTTC. The encoded protein is CASNGGSGIYEQYF.

The genes are TRBV10-2 and TRBJ2-4; D gene ambiguous. Between the trimmed V and J ends, which lost 4 bases and 4 bases, there was a span of 8 bases. Per germline, CDR1 WSHSY and CDR2 SAAADI. This CDR3 has 13 residues. CDR3 protein: CASSGLSKNIQYF. The CDR3 nucleotides read TGCGCCAGCAGTGGACTTTCGAAAAACATTCAGTACTTC.

The genes are TRBV9 and TRBJ2-3; D is perhaps TRBD1 (6 bases). This CDR3 region has 16 residues. With 4 bases removed from V and 0 bases from J, the gap between germline ends came to 15 bases. The germline CDR1 and CDR2 sequences are SGDLS and YYNGEE. The CDR3 DNA follows: TGTGCCAGCAGCATTAGGACAGACGGGAGCACAGATACGCAGTATTTT. Its protein product is CASSIRTDGSTDTQYF.

Notes on this clone: Its ends do not fully match the called genes, so a read error is possible. This chain links TRBV7-7 with TRBJ2-3; 12 nucleotides line up with TRBD2. Germline CDR1 reads SSHAT; CDR2 reads FNYEAQ (reference sequence). This CDR3 spans 15 amino acids. DNA of the CDR3: TGTGCTAGCAGCCTAGCGGGAGGGGGGTCAGATACGCAGTATTTT. Translating it yields CASSLAGGGSDTQYF.

The CDR3 loop is CASSADRGHKGGNEQYF. CDR3 DNA sequence: TGCGCCAGCAGCGCGGACAGGGGCCACAAAGGTGGGAACGAGCAGTACTTC. The chain is built from TRBV5-1 and TRBJ2-7; 9 positions match TRBD1. CDR1 is SGHRS and CDR2 is YFSETQ in the germline V gene. This CDR3 spans 17 amino acids. The V and J ends lost 4 bases and 5 bases, in that order; junction bases with no gene match: 16.

This chain connects TRBV28 to TRBJ1-2, with 10 positions matching TRBD1. This CDR3 has 16 residues. V dropped 5 bases and J dropped 4; count of bases not matched to a gene: 10. Germline CDR1 reads MDHEN; CDR2 reads SYDVKM. CDR3 in DNA: TGTGCCAGCAGTCCCGAGACAGGGGGCTGGCTCTATGGCTACACCTTC. Amino acids: CASSPETGGWLYGYTF.

The V and J genes are TRBV25-1 and TRBJ2-2; possibly TRBD1 for D (6 bases). The ends were cut back, 6 bases at V and 3 bases at J, with 14 bases in the middle. The CDR3 is 15 residues long. CDR1 is MGHDK and CDR2 is SYGVNS in the germline V gene. The CDR3 spells CASSRQGLYTGELFF. As DNA, the CDR3 is TGTGCCAGCAGCCGGCAGGGGCTTTACACCGGGGAGCTGTTTTTT.

V usage is TRBV18 and J usage is TRBJ1-1; 8 bases match TRBD1. With V trimmed by 4 bases and J by 0 bases, 4 bases remained unmatched. The CDR3 consists of 15 residues. Germline assignment: CDR1 KGHSH and CDR2 LQKENI. CDR3 protein: CASSRTGTLNTEAFF. The CDR3 bases are TGTGCCAGCTCACGGACAGGGACCCTGAACACTGAAGCTTTCTTT.

The chain employs TRBV4-1 and TRBJ2-1, with TRBD2 matching over 10 bases. In germline, CDR1 is MGHRA, CDR2 YSYEKL. V shed 1 base, J shed 3 bases, and the junction held 3 bases outside the gene matches. The CDR3 loop spans 16 amino acids. CDR3 nucleotides: TGCGCCAGCAGCCAAGGATCTAGCGGGAGCTACAATGAGCAGTTCTTC. The encoded protein is CASSQGSSGSYNEQFF.

This CDR3 reads CASSSGQGAQWTEAFF. CDR3 sequence (DNA): TGTGCCAGCAGCTCAGGACAGGGGGCGCAGTGGACTGAAGCTTTCTTT. The genes are TRBV11-2 and TRBJ1-1, with TRBD1 matching over 11 bases. The V gene end was trimmed by 4 bases and the J gene end by 5 bases; junction bases not matched to a gene: 9. The germline gives CDR1 SGHAT, CDR2 FQNNGV. The CDR3 consists of 16 residues.

The rearrangement uses TRBV11-2 and TRBJ1-5, with D uncertain. Germline CDR1 and CDR2: SGHAT and FQNNGV. The CDR3 covers 13 residues. The ends were cut back, 0 bases at V and 4 bases at J, with 4 bases in the middle. Written as DNA, the CDR3 is TGTGCCAGCAGCTTAGAACGGAATCAGCCCCAGCATTTT. This translates into CASSLERNQPQHF.

The chain joins TRBV2 to TRBJ2-1; unclear D gene. Between the trimmed V and J ends, which lost 7 bases and 7 bases, there was a span of 11 bases. CDR1 and CDR2 from the germline V gene are SNHLY and FYNNEI. The CDR3 runs to 12 residues. The CDR3 region is CASIEGANEQFF. DNA of the CDR3: TGTGCCAGCATCGAAGGAGCAAATGAGCAGTTCTTC.

The V call is TRBV5-1, the J call TRBJ2-5; D may be TRBD2 (5 bases). The CDR3 consists of 14 residues. Germline lookup yields CDR1 SGHRS and CDR2 YFSETQ. With 0 bases removed from V and 2 bases from J, the gap between germline ends came to 8 bases. The CDR3, as DNA: TGCGCCAGCAGCTTGGACGGACTTCAAGAGACCCAGTACTTC. This encodes CASSLDGLQETQYF.

The genes are TRBV7-2 and TRBJ2-1, with D perhaps matching TRBD2 (5 bases). The germline V gene has CDR1 SGHTA and CDR2 FQGNSA. This CDR3 region has 16 residues. Trimming stripped 3 bases from V and 3 bases from J, with 15 bases between. The CDR3 protein is CASSFGLGVSYNEQFF. The CDR3 DNA sequence: TGTGCCAGCAGCTTTGGGTTGGGAGTCAGCTACAATGAGCAGTTCTTC.

This sequence joins TRBV28 and TRBJ2-5; TRBD1 agrees at 7 bases. The closer fit of TRBJ2-7 to the DNA end suggests the J call may be wrong. This CDR3 is 13 amino acids long. CDR1 MDHEN and CDR2 SYDVKM come from the germline V gene. CDR3 region: CATGSGQPYEQYF. CDR3 nucleotides: TGTGCCACAGGTTCGGGACAGCCCTACGAGCAGTACTTC.

V is TRBV7-9 and J is TRBJ2-3; 7 nucleotides line up with TRBD2. V lost 6 bases, J lost 5 bases, and 14 bases stayed unmatched. The CDR3 covers 16 residues. Germline values: CDR1 SEHNR, CDR2 FQNEAQ (reference sequence). The CDR3 nucleotides are TGTGCCAGCAGGGCTCAAGTGGCGGGAGATGGAGATACGCAGTATTTT. Its translation: CASRAQVAGDGDTQYF.

The CDR3 coding sequence is TGTGCCAGCAGCTTAGAGGGGGGGCAAGCCTACGAGCAGTACTTC. Protein product: CASSLEGGQAYEQYF. This chain connects TRBV7-9 to TRBJ2-7; tentative D call: TRBD2 (7 bases). Looked up from germline, CDR1 is SEHNR and CDR2 is FQNEAQ (reference sequence). V was shortened by 1 base and J by 2 bases, with 12 bases between the two germline ends. This CDR3 is 15 amino acids long.